This entry is about one TCR beta chain. Original processing notes: Counts of nucleated cells, estimated from reference gene primer amplification, were obtained. Repertoires were generated with immunoSEQ multiplex PCR, while TCRdb's copy carries only in-frame clones and drops some. V and J calls plus clone size are reproduced from that table; the DNA served to infer D and trimming. The table shows 90,000 to 100,000 clones, with 80% to 85% occurring only once. This entry is derived from a study of blood T cell repertoires in COVID-19. Study-wide background: Sample material is recorded as cDNA or gDNA derived from T cells, B-cell-depleted T cells, or PBMCs.

The germline gives CDR1 LNHDA, CDR2 SQIVND (reference sequence). Unmatched junction bases numbered 5, after V lost 5 bases and J lost 8 bases. This CDR3 comprises 13 residues. This TCR was sampled from a man between 65 and 85 years old with active or convalescent COVID-19. The sequenced sample consisted of peripheral blood. V gene TRBV19 combines with J gene TRBJ2-1; TRBD1 matches at 8 bases. DNA of the CDR3: TGTGCCAGTAGTGGGGACAGGACCGATGAGCAGTTCTTC. Translating gives CASSGDRTDEQFF.